This T cell receptor (beta chain) derives from a study of T cells in Graves' hyperthyroidism and ophthalmopathy. Researchers amplified the TCR beta CDR3 regions from RNA transcripts. In the first-round RT-PCR of the TCR CDR3, the HTBI primer set was used. One entry per CDR3 protein results from TCRdb running MiXCR on the multiplex PCR reads. Among fewer than 550,000 distinct CDR3 sequences listed, approximately 15% were seen once. V dropped 4 bases and J dropped 8; count of bases not matched to a gene: 13. This CDR3 region has 16 residues. CDR1 and CDR2 (germline): MNHEY, SVGEGT. This clonotype occurred many times.

The sequencing sample was made of blood. The V and J genes are TRBV6-2 or TRBV6-3 and TRBJ2-1, with TRBD2 identical over 8 bases. This TCR derives from a woman aged 18-35 years with Graves' hyperthyroidism. Written as DNA, the CDR3 is TGTGCCAGCAGTTCCCCCGGGGGGACTAGAGGGTATGAGCAGTTCTTC. As protein: CASSSPGGTRGYEQFF.